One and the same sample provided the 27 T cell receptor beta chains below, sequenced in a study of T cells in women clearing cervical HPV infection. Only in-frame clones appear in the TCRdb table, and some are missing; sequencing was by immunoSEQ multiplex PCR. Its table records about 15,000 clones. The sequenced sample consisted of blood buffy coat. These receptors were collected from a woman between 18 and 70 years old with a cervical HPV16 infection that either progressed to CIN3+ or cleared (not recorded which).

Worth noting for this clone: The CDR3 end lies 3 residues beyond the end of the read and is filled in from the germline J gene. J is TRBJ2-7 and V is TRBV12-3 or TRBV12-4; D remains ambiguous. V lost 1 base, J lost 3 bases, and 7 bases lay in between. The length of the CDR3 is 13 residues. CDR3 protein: CASSLVGSYEQYF. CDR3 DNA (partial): TGTGCCAGCAGTTTAGTTGGCAGCTACGAG.

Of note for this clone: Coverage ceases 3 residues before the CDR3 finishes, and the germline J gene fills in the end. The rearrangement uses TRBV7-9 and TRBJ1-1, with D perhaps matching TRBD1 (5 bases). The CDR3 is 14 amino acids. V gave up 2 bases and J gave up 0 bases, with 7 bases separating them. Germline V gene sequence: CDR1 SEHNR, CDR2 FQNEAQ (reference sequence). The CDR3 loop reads CASSLRDLNTEAFF. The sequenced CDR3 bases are TGTGCCAGCAGCTTAAGGGACTTGAACACTGAA. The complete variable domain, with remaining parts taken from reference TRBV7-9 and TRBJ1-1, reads DTGVSQNPRHKITKRGQNVTFRCDPISEHNRLYWYRQTLGQGPEFLTYFQNEAQLEKSRLLSDRFSAERPKGSFSTLEIQRTEQGDSAMYLCASSLRDLNTEAFFGQGTRLTVV.

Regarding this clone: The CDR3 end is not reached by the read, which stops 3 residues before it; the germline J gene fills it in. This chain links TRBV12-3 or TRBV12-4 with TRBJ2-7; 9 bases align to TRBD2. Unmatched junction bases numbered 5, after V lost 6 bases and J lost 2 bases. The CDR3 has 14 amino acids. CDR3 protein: CASRYSGGTYEQYF. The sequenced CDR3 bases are TGTGCCAGCAGGTATAGCGGGGGCACCTACGAG.

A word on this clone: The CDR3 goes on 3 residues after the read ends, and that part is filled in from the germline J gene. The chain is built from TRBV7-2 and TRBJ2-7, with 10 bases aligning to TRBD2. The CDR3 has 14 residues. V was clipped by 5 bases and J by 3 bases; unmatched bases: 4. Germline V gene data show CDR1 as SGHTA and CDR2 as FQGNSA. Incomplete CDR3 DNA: TGTGCCAGCAGCGCCGCTAGCGGGGGCTACGAG. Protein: CASSAASGGYE. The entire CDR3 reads CASSAASGGYEQYF.

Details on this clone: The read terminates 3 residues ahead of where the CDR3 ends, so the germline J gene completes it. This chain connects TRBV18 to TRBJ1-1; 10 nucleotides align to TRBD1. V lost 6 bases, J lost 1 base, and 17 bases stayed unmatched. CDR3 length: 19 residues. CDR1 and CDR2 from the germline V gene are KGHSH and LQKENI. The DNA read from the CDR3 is TGTGCCAGCTCCCCCCTCCCCGTGCCGGGACAGGGGAGGAACACTGAA. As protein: CASSPLPVPGQGRNTE. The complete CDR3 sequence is CASSPLPVPGQGRNTEAFF.

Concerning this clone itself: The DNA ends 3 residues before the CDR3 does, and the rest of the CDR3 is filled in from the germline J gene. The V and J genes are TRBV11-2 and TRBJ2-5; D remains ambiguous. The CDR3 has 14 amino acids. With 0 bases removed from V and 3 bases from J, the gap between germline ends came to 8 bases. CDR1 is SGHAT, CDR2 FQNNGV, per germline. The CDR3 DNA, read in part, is TGTGCCAGCAGCTTAGATTACAGTAAAGAGACC. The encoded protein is CASSLDYSKET. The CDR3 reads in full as CASSLDYSKETQYF.

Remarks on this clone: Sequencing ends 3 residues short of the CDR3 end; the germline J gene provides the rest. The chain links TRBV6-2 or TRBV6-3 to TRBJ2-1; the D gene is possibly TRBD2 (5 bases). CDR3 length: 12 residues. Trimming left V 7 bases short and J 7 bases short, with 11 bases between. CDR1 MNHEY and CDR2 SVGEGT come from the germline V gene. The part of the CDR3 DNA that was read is TGTGCCAGCACCCTCTCGGGGAATGAG. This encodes CASTLSGNE. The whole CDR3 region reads CASTLSGNEQFF.

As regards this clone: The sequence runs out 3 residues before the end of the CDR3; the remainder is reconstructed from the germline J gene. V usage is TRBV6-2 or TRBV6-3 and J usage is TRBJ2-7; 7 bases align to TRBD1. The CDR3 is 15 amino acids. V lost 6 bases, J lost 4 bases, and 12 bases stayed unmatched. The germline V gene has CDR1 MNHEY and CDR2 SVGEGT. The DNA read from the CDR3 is TGTGCCAGCAGCAAACCACCAGGGACAGTGTACGAG. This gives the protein CASSKPPGTVYE. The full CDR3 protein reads CASSKPPGTVYEQYF.

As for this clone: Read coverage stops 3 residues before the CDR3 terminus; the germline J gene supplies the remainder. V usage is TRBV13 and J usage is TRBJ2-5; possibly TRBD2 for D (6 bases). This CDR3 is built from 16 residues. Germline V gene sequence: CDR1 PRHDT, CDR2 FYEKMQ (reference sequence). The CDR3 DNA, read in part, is TGTGCCAGCAGCTTTAGGCTAGCGCGGATAACAGATACC. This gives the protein CASSFRLARITDT. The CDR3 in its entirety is CASSFRLARITDTQYF.

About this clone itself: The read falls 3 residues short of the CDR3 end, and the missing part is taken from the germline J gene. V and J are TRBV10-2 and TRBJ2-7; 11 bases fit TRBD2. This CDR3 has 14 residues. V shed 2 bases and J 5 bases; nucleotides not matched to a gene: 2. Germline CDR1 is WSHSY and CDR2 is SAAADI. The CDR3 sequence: CASSEGTSGHEQYF. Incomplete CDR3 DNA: TGCGCCAGCAGTGAGGGGACTAGCGGCCACGAG.

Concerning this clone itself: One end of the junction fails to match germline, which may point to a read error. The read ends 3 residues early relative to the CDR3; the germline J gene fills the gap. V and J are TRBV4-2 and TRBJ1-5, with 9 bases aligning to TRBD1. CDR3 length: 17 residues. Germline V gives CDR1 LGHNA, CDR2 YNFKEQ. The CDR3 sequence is CASSPDRGYPSRQPQHF. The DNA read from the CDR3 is TGCGCCAGCAGCCCAGACAGGGGGTATCCGTCACGTCAGCCC.

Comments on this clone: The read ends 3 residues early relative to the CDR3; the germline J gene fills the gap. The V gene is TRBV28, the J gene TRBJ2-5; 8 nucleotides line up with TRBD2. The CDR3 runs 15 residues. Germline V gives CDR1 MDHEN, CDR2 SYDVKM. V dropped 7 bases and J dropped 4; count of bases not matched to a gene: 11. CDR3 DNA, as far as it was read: TGTGCCAGCAACCCGACTAGCGTAGTTTTAGAGACC. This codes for CASNPTSVVLET. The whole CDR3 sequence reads CASNPTSVVLETQYF. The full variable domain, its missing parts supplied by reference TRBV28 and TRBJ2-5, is DVKVTQSSRYLVKRTGEKVFLECVQDMDHENMFWYRQDPGLGLRLIYFSYDVKMKEKGDIPEGYSVSREKKERFSLILESASTNQTSMYLCASNPTSVVLETQYFGPGTRLLVL.

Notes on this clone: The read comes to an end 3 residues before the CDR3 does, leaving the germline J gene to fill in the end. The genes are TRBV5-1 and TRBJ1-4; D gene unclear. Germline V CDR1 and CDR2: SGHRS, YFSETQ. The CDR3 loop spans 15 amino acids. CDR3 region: CASSSSGQFGSPLFF. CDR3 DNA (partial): TGCGCCAGCAGCTCCTCTGGGCAGTTTGGTTCACCA. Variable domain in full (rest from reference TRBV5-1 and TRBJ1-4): KAGVTQTPRYLIKTRGQQVTLSCSPISGHRSVSWYQQTPGQGLQFLFEYFSETQRNKGNFPGRFSGRQFSNSRSEMNVSTLELGDSALYLCASSSSGQFGSPLFFGSGTQLSVL.

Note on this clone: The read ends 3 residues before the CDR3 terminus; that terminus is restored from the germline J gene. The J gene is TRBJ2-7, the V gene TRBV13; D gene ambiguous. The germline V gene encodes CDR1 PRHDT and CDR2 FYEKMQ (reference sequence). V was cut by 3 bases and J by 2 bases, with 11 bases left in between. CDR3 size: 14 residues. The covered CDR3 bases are TGTGCCAGCAGCTTCAGACTGTTAACCTACGAG. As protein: CASSFRLLTYE. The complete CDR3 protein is CASSFRLLTYEQYF.

CDR3 amino acids: CASSDGTSGSNEQFF. The CDR3 bases that were read are TGTGCCAGCAGTGACGGGACTAGCGGGAGTAATGAG. The V gene is TRBV27, the J gene TRBJ2-1, with 14 bases identical to TRBD2. The read comes to an end 3 residues before the CDR3 does, leaving the germline J gene to fill in the end. CDR3 size: 15 residues. J gave up 7 bases and V 5 bases, and 4 bases lay outside the gene matches. Germline CDR1 reads MNHEY; CDR2 reads SMNVEV (reference sequence).

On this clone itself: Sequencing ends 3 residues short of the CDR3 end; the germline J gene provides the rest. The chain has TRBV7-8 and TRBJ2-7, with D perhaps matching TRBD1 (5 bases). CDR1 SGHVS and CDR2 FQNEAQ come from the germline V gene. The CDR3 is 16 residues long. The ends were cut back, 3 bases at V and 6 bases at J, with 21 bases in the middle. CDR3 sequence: CASSLTSRATPLEQYF. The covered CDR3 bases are TGTGCCAGCAGCTTGACAAGCAGGGCTACCCCTCTCGAG.

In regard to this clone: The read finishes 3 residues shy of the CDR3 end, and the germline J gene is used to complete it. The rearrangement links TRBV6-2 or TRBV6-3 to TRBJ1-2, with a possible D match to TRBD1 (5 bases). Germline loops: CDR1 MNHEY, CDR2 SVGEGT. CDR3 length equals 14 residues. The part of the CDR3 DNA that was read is TGTGCCAGCAGCCACGCCGAGTCGACAGATACC. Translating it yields CASSHAESTDT. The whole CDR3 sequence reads CASSHAESTDTYTF.

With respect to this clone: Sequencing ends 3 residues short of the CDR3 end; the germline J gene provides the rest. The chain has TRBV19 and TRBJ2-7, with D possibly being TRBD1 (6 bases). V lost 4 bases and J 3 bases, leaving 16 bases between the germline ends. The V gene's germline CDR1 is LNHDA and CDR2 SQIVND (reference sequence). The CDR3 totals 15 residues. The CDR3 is CASSNSFGTNYEQYF. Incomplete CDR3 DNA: TGTGCCAGTAGTAACTCTTTCGGGACAAACTACGAG.

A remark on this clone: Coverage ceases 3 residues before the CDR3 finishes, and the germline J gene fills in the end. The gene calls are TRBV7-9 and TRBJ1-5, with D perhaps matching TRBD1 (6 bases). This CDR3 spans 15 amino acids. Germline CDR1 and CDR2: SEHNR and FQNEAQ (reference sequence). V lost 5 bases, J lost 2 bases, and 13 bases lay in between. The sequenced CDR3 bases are TGTGCCAGCAGCCGGGGCAGGGGCGGCAATCAGCCC. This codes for CASSRGRGGNQP. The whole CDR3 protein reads CASSRGRGGNQPQHF.

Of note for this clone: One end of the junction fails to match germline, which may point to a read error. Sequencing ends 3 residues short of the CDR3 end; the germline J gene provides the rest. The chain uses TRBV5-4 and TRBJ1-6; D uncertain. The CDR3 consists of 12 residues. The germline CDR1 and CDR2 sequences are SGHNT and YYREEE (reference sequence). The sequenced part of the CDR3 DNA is TGTGCCAGCAGCTTGGACAATTTACCC. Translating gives CASSLDNLP. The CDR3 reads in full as CASSLDNLPLHF. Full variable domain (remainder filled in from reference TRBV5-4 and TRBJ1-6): ETGVTQSPTHLIKTRGQQVTLRCSSQSGHNTVSWYQQALGQGPQFIFQYYREEENGRGNFPPRFSGLQFPNYSSELNVNALELDDSALYLCASSLDNLPLHFGNGTRLTVT.

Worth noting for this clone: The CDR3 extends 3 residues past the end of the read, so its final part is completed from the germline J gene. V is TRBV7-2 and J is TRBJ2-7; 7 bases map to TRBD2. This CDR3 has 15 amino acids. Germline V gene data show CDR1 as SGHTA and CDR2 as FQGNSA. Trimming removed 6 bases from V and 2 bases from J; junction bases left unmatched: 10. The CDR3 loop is CASRWGAGDTYEQYF. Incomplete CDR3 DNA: TGTGCCAGCAGGTGGGGTGCGGGGGATACCTACGAG.

Partial CDR3 DNA: TGTGCCAGCAGCGGACGACAGGCCACCTACGAG. This translates into CASSGRQATYE. The whole CDR3 sequence is CASSGRQATYEQYF. The gene calls are TRBV9 and TRBJ2-7; TRBD1 might be the D (6 bases). The read terminates 3 residues ahead of where the CDR3 ends, so the germline J gene completes it. V shed 3 bases and J shed 2 bases, with 12 bases lying between them. The CDR3 length is 14 residues. Germline-derived CDR1 and CDR2 are SGDLS and YYNGEE. The full variable domain, its missing parts supplied by reference TRBV9 and TRBJ2-7, is DSGVTQTPKHLITATGQRVTLRCSPRSGDLSVYWYQQSLDQGLQFLIQYYNGEERAKGNILERFSAQQFPDLHSELNLSSLELGDSALYFCASSGRQATYEQYFGPGTRLTVT.

Partial CDR3 DNA: TGTGCCATCAGTGAGCCAGACAGGGCCAATGAG. This encodes CAISEPDRANE. The entire CDR3 protein reads CAISEPDRANEQFF. The V call is TRBV10-3, the J call TRBJ2-1; 7 nucleotides align to TRBD1. The CDR3 end falls 3 residues outside the read, so it is completed with the germline J gene. The V and J ends lost 2 bases and 6 bases, in that order; junction bases with no gene match: 4. CDR1 is ENHRY and CDR2 is SYGVKD in the germline V gene. This CDR3 has 14 amino acids.

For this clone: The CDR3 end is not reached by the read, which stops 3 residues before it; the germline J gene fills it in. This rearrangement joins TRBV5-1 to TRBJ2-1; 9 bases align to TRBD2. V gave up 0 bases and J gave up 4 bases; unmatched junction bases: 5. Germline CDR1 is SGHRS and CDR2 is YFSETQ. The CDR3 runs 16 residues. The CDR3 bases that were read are TGCGCCAGCAGCTTGGCGGGGCTAGCGGGGTACAATGAG. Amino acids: CASSLAGLAGYNE. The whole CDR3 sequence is CASSLAGLAGYNEQFF. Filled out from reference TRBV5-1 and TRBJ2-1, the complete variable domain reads KAGVTQTPRYLIKTRGQQVTLSCSPISGHRSVSWYQQTPGQGLQFLFEYFSETQRNKGNFPGRFSGRQFSNSRSEMNVSTLELGDSALYLCASSLAGLAGYNEQFFGPGTRLTVL.

CDR3 bases read: TGTGCCAGTAGCGCTCTTGCGGCTTGGGGC. It codes for CASSALAAWG. The whole CDR3 reads CASSALAAWGYTF. V is TRBV19 and J is TRBJ1-2; no clear D gene. The sequence runs out 3 residues before the end of the CDR3; the remainder is reconstructed from the germline J gene. This CDR3 has 13 amino acids. In germline, CDR1 is LNHDA, CDR2 SQIVND (reference sequence). Using reference TRBV19 and TRBJ1-2 for the parts outside the CDR3, the full variable domain is DGGITQSPKYLFRKEGQNVTLSCEQNLNHDAMYWYRQDPGQGLRLIYYSQIVNDFQKGDIAEGYSVSREKKESFPLTVTSAQKNPTAFYLCASSALAAWGYTFGSGTRLTVV.

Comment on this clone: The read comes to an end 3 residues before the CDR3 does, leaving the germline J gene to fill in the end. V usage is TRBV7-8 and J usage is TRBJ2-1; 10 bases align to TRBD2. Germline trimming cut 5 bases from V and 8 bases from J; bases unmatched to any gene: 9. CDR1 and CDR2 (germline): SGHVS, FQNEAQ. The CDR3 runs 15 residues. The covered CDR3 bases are TGTGCCAGCAGCACTAGCGGGACTAGCTTATATGAG. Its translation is CASSTSGTSLYE. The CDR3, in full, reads CASSTSGTSLYEQFF.

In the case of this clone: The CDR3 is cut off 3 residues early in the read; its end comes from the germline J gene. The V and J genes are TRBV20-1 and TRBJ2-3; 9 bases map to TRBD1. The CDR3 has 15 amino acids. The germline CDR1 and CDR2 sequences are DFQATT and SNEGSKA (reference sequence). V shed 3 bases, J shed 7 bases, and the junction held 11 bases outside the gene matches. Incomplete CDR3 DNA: TGCAGTGCTAGTACCCTACAGGGGGCCTCATATACG. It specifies CSASTLQGASYT. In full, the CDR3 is CSASTLQGASYTQYF.